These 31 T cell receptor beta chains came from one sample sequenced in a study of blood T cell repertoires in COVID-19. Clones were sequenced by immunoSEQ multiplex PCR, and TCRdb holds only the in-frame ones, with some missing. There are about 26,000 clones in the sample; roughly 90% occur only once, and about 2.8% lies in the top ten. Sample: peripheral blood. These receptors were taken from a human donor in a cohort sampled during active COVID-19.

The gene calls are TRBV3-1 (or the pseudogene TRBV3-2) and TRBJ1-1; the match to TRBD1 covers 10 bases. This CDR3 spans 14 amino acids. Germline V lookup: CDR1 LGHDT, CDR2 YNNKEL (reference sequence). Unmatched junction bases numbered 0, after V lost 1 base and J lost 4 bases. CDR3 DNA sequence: TGTGCCAGCAGCCAAGGGACAGGGGGCACTGAAGCTTTCTTT. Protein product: CASSQGTGGTEAFF.

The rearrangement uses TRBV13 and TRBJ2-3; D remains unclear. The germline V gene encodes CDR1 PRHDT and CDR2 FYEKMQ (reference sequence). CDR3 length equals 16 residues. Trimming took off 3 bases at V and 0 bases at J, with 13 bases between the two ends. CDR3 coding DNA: TGTGCCAGCAGCTTGTTCGGCGGTTCTAGCACAGATACGCAGTATTTT. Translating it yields CASSLFGGSSTDTQYF. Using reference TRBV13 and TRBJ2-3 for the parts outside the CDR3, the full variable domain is AAGVIQSPRHLIKEKRETATLKCYPIPRHDTVYWYQQGPGQDPQFLISFYEKMQSDKGSIPDRFSAQQFSDYHSELNMSSLELGDSALYFCASSLFGGSSTDTQYFGPGTRLTVL.

Here the CDR3 DNA reads TGCGCCAGCAGACTGGGCTCGAACACCGGGGAGCTGTTTTTT. It is translated as CASRLGSNTGELFF. The gene calls are TRBV10-1 and TRBJ2-2; D is unclear. The CDR3 length is 14 residues. Germline V gene lookup returns CDR1 WNHNN and CDR2 SYGVQD (reference sequence). V was cut by 6 bases and J by 0 bases, with 8 bases left in between.

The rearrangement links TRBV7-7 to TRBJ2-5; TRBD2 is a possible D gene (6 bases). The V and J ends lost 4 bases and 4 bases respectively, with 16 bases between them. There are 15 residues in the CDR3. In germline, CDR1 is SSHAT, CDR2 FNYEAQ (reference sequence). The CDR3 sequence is CASSSGGTGAETQYF. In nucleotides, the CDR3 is TGTGCCAGCAGCTCCGGCGGGACTGGGGCAGAGACCCAGTACTTC. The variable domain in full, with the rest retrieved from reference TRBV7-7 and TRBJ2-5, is GAGVSQSPRYKVTKRGQDVTLRCDPISSHATLYWYQQALGQGPEFLTYFNYEAQPDKSGLPSDRFSAERPEGSISTLTIQRTEQRDSAMYRCASSSGGTGAETQYFGPGTRLLVL.

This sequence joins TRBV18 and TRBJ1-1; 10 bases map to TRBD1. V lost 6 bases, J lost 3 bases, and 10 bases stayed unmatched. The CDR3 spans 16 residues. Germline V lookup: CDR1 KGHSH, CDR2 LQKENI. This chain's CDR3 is CASSSGGTGVDTEAFF. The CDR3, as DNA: TGTGCCAGCTCCTCTGGGGGGACAGGGGTCGACACTGAAGCTTTCTTT.

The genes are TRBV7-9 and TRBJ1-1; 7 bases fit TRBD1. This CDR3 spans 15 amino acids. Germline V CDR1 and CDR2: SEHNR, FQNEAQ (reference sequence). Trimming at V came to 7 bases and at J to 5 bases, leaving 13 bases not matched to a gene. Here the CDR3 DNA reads TGTGCCAGCACCGAGGGAGGCAGGGGGGTTACTGAAGCTTTCTTT. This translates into CASTEGGRGVTEAFF.

The chain's CDR3 is CASSGDSHQPQHF. The CDR3 bases are TGTGCCAGCAGTGGGGACAGCCATCAGCCCCAGCATTTT. The rearrangement joins TRBV9 to TRBJ1-5, with 7 bases matching TRBD1. The CDR3 has 13 residues. Unmatched junction bases numbered 4, after V lost 5 bases and J lost 5 bases. Germline V gene data show CDR1 as SGDLS and CDR2 as YYNGEE.

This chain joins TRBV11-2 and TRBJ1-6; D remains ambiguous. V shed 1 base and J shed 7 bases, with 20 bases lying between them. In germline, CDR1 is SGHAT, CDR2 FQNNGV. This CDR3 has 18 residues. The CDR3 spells CASSLVRELSRGNSPLHF. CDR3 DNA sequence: TGTGCCAGCAGCTTAGTGAGGGAGCTGTCGAGAGGCAATTCACCCCTCCACTTT.

The CDR3 bases are TGTGCCAGTAGTATCCGACTAGGGTACGAGGCAGATACGCAGTATTTT. Translated: CASSIRLGYEADTQYF. This rearrangement joins TRBV19 to TRBJ2-3; possibly TRBD2 for D (6 bases). The CDR3 totals 16 residues. Germline CDR1 is LNHDA and CDR2 is SQIVND (reference sequence). Trimming took off 3 bases at V and 4 bases at J, with 17 bases between the two ends.

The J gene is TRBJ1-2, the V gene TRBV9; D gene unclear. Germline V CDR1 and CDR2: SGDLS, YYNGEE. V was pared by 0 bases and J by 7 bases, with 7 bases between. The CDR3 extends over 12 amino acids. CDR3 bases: TGTGCCAGCAGCGTAGGAGGGCTTGGCTACACCTTC. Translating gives CASSVGGLGYTF. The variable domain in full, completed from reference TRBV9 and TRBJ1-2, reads DSGVTQTPKHLITATGQRVTLRCSPRSGDLSVYWYQQSLDQGLQFLIQYYNGEERAKGNILERFSAQQFPDLHSELNLSSLELGDSALYFCASSVGGLGYTFGSGTRLTVV.

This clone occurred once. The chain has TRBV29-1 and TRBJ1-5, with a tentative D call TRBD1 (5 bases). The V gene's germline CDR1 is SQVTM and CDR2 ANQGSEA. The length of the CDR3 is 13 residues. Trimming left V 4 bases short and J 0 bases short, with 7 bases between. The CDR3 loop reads CSVGQNSNQPQHF. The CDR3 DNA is TGCAGCGTTGGACAGAATAGCAATCAGCCCCAGCATTTT.

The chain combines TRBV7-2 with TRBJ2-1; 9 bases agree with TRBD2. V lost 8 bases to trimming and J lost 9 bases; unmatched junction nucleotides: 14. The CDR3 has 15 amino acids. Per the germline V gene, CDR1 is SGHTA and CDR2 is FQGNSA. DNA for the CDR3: TGTGCCAGCCGCTCCGGGCGGGGGGGCTTGGGTGAGCAGTTCTTC. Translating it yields CASRSGRGGLGEQFF.

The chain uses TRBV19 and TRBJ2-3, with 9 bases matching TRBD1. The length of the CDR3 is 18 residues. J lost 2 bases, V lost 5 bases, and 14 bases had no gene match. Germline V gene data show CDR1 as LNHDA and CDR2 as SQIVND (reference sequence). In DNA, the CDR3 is TGTGCCAGTAGTCCCCACATCCCCGGGACAGGGTTCACAGATACGCAGTATTTT. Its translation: CASSPHIPGTGFTDTQYF.

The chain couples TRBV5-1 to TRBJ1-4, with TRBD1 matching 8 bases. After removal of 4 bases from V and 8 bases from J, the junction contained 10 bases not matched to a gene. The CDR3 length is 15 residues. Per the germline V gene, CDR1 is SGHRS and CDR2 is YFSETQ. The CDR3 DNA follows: TGCGCCAGCAGCGCCGGGACAGGTTTCAAAGAAAAACTGTTTTTT. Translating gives CASSAGTGFKEKLFF.

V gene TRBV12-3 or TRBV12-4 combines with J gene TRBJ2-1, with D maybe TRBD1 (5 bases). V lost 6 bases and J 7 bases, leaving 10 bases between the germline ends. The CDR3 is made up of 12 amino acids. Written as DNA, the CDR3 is TGTGCCAGCAGCTCAGCAGGGAATGAGCAGTTCTTC. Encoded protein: CASSSAGNEQFF.

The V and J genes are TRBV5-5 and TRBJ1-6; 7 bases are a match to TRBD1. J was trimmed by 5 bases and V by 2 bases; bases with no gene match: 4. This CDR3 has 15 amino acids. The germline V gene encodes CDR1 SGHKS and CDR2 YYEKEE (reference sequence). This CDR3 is CASSFRQGNNSPLHF. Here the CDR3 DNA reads TGTGCCAGCAGCTTTCGACAGGGAAATAATTCACCCCTCCACTTT.

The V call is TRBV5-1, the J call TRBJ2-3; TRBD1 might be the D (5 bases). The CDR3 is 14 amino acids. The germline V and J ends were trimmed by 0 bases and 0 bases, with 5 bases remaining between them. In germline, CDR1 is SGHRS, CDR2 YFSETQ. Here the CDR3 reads CASSLDRSTDTQYF. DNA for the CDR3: TGCGCCAGCAGCTTGGACAGGAGCACAGATACGCAGTATTTT.

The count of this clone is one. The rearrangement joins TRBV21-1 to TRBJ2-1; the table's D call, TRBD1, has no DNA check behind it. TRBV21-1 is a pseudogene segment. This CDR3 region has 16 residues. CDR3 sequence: CASSKGGDSSYNEQFF. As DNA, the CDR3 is TGTGCCAGCAGCAAAGGGGGGGACAGCTCCTACAATGAGCAGTTCTTC.

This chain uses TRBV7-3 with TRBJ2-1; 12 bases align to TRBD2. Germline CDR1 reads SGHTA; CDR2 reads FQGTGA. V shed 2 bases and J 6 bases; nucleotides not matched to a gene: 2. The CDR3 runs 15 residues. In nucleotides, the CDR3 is TGTGCCAGCAGCTTACTAGCGGGGGGGCTCAATGAGCAGTTCTTC. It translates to CASSLLAGGLNEQFF.

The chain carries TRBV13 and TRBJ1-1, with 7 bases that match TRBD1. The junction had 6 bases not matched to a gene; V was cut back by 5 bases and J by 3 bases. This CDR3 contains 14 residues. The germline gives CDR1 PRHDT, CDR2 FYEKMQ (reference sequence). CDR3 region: CASSTRDRDTEAFF. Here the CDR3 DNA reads TGTGCCAGCAGCACCCGGGACAGAGACACTGAAGCTTTCTTT.

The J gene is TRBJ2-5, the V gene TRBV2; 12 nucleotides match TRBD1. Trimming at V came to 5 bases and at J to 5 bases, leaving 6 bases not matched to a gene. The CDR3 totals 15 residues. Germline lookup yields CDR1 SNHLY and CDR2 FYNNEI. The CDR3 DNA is TGTGCCAGCAGTACCGGGACAGGGGGCGATGAGACCCAGTACTTC. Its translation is CASSTGTGGDETQYF.

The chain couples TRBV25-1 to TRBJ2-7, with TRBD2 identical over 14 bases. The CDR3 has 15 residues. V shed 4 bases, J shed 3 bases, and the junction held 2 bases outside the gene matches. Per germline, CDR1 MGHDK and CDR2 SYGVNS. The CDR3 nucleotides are TGTGCCAGCAGTGGTGGACTAGCGGGGGGCTACGAGCAGTACTTC. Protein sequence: CASSGGLAGGYEQYF.

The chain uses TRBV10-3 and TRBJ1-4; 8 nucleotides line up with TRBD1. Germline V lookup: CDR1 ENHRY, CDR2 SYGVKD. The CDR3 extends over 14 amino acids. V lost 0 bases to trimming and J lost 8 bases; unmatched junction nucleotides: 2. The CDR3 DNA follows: TGTGCCATCAGTGAGTCCAGGGGGCGAGAAAAACTGTTTTTT. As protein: CAISESRGREKLFF.

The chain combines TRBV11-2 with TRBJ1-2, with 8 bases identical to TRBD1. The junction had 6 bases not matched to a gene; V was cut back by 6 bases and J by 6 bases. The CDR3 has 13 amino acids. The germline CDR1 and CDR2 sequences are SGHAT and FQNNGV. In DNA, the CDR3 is TGTGCCAGCAGACGGACAGGGTACGATGGCTACACCTTC. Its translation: CASRRTGYDGYTF.

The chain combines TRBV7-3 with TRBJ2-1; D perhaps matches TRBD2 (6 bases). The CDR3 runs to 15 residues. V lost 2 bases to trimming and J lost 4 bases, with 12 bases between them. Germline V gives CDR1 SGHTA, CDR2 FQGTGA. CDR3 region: CASSLGRGAYNEQFF. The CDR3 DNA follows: TGTGCCAGCAGCTTAGGGCGCGGGGCGTACAATGAGCAGTTCTTC.

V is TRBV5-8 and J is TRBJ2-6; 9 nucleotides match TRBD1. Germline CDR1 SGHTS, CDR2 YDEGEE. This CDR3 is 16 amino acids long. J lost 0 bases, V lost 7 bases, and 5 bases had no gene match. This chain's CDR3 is CASGQGTNSGANVLTF. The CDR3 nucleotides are TGTGCCAGCGGACAGGGGACAAACTCTGGGGCCAACGTCCTGACTTTC. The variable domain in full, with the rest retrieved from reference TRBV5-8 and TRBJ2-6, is EAGVTQSPTHLIKTRGQQATLRCSPISGHTSVYWYQQALGLGLQFLLWYDEGEERNRGNFPPRFSGRQFPNYSSELNVNALELEDSALYLCASGQGTNSGANVLTFGAGSRLTVL.

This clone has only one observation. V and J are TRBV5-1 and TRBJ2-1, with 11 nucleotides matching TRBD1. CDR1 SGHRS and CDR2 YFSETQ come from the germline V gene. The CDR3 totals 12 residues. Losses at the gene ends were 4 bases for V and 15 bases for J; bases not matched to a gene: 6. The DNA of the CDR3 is TGCGCCAGCAGCCGGGACAGGGGGATTCGGTTCTTC. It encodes CASSRDRGIRFF. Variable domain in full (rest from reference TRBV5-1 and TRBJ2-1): KAGVTQTPRYLIKTRGQQVTLSCSPISGHRSVSWYQQTPGQGLQFLFEYFSETQRNKGNFPGRFSGRQFSNSRSEMNVSTLELGDSALYLCASSRDRGIRFFGPGTRLTVL.

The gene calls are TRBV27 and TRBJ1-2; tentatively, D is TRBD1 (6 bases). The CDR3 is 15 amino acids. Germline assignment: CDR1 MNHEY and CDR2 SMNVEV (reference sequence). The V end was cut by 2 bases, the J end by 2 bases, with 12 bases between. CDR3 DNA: TGTGCCAGCAGTTTAGCAACTGGGGGCAACTATGGCTACACCTTC. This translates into CASSLATGGNYGYTF.

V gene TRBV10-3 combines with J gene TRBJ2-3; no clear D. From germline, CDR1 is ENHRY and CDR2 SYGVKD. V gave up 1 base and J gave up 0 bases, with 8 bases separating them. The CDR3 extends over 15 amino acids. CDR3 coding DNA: TGTGCCATCAGTGAGTTAGCCCCTAGCACAGATACGCAGTATTTT. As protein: CAISELAPSTDTQYF.

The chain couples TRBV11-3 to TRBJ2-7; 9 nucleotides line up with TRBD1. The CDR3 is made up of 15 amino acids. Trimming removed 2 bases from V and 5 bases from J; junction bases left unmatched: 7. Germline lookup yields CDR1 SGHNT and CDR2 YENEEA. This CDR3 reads CASSLRGQGLHEQYF. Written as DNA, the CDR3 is TGTGCCAGCAGCTTACGGGGACAGGGACTCCACGAGCAGTACTTC.

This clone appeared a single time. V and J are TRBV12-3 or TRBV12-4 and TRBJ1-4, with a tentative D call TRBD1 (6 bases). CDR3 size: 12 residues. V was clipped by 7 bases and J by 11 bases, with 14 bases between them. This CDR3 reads CASTSQGKKLFF. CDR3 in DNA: TGTGCCAGCACCTCTCAGGGGAAGAAACTGTTTTTT.